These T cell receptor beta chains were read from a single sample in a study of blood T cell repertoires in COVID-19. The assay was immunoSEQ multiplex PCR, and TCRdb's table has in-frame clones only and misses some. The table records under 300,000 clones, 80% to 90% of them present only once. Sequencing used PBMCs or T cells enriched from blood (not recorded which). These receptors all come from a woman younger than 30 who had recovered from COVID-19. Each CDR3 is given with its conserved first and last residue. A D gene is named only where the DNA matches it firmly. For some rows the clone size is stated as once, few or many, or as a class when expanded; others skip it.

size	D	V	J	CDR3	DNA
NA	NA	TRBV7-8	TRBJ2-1	CASSFLQGSYNEQFF	TGTGCCAGCAGCTTCCTACAGGGTTCCTACAATGAGCAGTTCTTC
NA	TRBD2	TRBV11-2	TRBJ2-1	CASSPGLAGDLFNEQFF	TGTGCCAGCAGCCCCGGACTAGCGGGGGACCTCTTCAATGAGCAGTTCTTC
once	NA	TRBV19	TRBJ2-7	CASSYDSYEQYF	TGTGCCAGTAGTTACGACAGCTACGAGCAGTACTTC
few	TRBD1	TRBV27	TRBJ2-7	CASSLGAGGYEQYF	TGTGCCAGCAGTTTGGGGGCAGGGGGCTACGAGCAGTACTTC
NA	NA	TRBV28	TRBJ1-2	CASSIKNYGYTF	TGTGCCAGCAGTATAAAAAACTATGGCTACACCTTC
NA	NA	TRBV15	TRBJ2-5	CATSRGDSPETQYF	TGTGCCACCAGCAGGGGGGACTCACCGGAGACCCAGTACTTC
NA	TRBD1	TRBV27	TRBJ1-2	CASSFRGSNYGYTF	TGTGCCAGCAGTTTCAGGGGGTCGAACTATGGCTACACCTTC
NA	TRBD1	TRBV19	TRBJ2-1	CASSIRRGPNEQFF	TGTGCCAGTAGTATACGCAGGGGGCCAAATGAGCAGTTCTTC
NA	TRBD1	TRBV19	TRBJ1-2	CASRTGSYGYTF	TGTGCCAGTAGGACAGGGTCGTATGGCTACACCTTC
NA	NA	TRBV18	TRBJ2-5	CASSPGEETQYF	TGTGCCAGCTCACCCGGTGAAGAGACCCAGTACTTC
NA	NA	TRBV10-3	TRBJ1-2	CAISEGSGGTIYGYTF	TGTGCCATCAGTGAGGGGTCGGGCGGGACGATCTATGGCTACACCTTC